The next 15 T cell receptor beta chains were all read from a single sample in a study of graft-versus-host responses after intestinal transplantation. Assay: immunoSEQ multiplex PCR; the TCRdb copy retains only in-frame clones and omits some. The sample has 80,000 to 90,000 clones; roughly nine tenths are singletons. Antigens for these TCRs are unknown. Material: unstimulated CD4+ T cells sorted from spleen or lymph node cells, obtained before intestinal transplant. The source of these receptors is a human donor who received an intestinal transplant.

The V gene is TRBV7-2, the J gene TRBJ1-5; 7 bases agree with TRBD1. The CDR3 contains 17 residues. Germline CDR1 is SGHTA and CDR2 is FQGNSA. Trimming at V came to 2 bases and at J to 5 bases, leaving 12 bases not matched to a gene. In DNA, the CDR3 is TGTGCCAGCAGCTTAAAGGCAGGGGGGTTAACAGATCAGCCCCAGCATTTT. Its protein product is CASSLKAGGLTDQPQHF.

This clone was seen more than once but under ten times. The V gene is TRBV5-1, the J gene TRBJ2-2, with a weak D call TRBD1 (5 bases). CDR3 size: 14 residues. V lost 4 bases and J lost 3, with 10 bases in between. Germline V CDR1 and CDR2: SGHRS, YFSETQ. CDR3 coding DNA: TGCGCCAGCAGCGCGGACACGGACACCGGGGAGCTGTTTTTT. Protein: CASSADTDTGELFF.

V gene TRBV5-1 combines with J gene TRBJ2-3; 16 bases map to TRBD2. The CDR3 sequence is 16 residues long. The J segment lost 3 bases and the V segment lost 6 bases, leaving 4 bases of the junction unmatched. Germline CDR1 SGHRS, CDR2 YFSETQ. The CDR3 loop is CASTGTSGGGTDTQYF. CDR3 nucleotides: TGCGCCAGCACCGGGACTAGCGGGGGGGGGACAGATACGCAGTATTTT.

The rearrangement uses TRBV27 and TRBJ1-2; 8 positions match TRBD1. Losses at the gene ends were 3 bases for V and 11 bases for J; bases not matched to a gene: 8. Germline CDR1 and CDR2: MNHEY and SMNVEV (reference sequence). The CDR3 has 13 amino acids. This chain's CDR3 is CASSFSGTGGYTF. As DNA, the CDR3 is TGTGCCAGCAGTTTCTCCGGGACAGGCGGTTACACCTTC.

The rearrangement links TRBV6-5 to TRBJ2-7; D call uncertain. V was cut by 7 bases and J by 3 bases, with 16 bases left in between. Germline CDR1 MNHEY, CDR2 SVGAGI. This CDR3 is 14 amino acids long. The CDR3 DNA follows: TGTGCCAGCAACACGGGTGGCCGAGGCTACGAGCAGTACTTC. It translates to CASNTGGRGYEQYF.

The chain links TRBV2 to TRBJ1-2; D uncertain. From germline, CDR1 is SNHLY and CDR2 FYNNEI. The CDR3 loop spans 13 amino acids. Trimming removed 7 bases from V and 2 bases from J, with 11 bases in between. CDR3 in DNA: TGTGCCAGCACGGTGGGCAGGAACTATGGCTACACCTTC. Encoded protein: CASTVGRNYGYTF.

V gene TRBV5-1 combines with J gene TRBJ2-7, with a tentative D call TRBD2 (7 bases). The V and J ends lost 4 bases and 3 bases respectively, with 17 bases between them. Germline V gene data show CDR1 as SGHRS and CDR2 as YFSETQ. There are 15 residues in the CDR3. The CDR3 sequence is CASSAIRGAVYEQYF. In DNA form, the CDR3 reads TGCGCCAGCAGCGCCATACGGGGGGCGGTCTACGAGCAGTACTTC. The full variable domain, with the rest looked up from reference TRBV5-1 and TRBJ2-7, is KAGVTQTPRYLIKTRGQQVTLSCSPISGHRSVSWYQQTPGQGLQFLFEYFSETQRNKGNFPGRFSGRQFSNSRSEMNVSTLELGDSALYLCASSAIRGAVYEQYFGPGTRLTVT.

With regard to this clone: The junction differs from germline at one of its ends, possibly a read error. V and J are TRBV2 and TRBJ2-3; weak D call: TRBD1 (5 bases). Germline CDR1 SNHLY, CDR2 FYNNEI. The CDR3 is made up of 14 amino acids. CDR3: CAGSVEGGTDTQYF. DNA of the CDR3: TGTGCCGGCAGTGTGGAAGGGGGCACAGATACGCAGTATTTT. The whole variable domain, filled in from reference TRBV2 and TRBJ2-3, reads EPEVTQTPSHQVTQMGQEVILRCVPISNHLYFYWYRQILGQKVEFLVSFYNNEISEKSEIFDDQFSVERPDGSNFTLKIRSTKLEDSAMYFCAGSVEGGTDTQYFGPGTRLTVL.

This chain connects TRBV6-1 to TRBJ2-2; possible D gene TRBD1, 5 bases. CDR3 length equals 15 residues. Germline lookup yields CDR1 MNHNS and CDR2 SASEGT. V was clipped by 2 bases and J by 4 bases, with 11 bases between them. DNA for the CDR3: TGTGCCAGCAGTGAAAGAAGCAGGGTCACCGGGGAGCTGTTTTTT. It encodes CASSERSRVTGELFF.

The V call is TRBV9, the J call TRBJ1-6, with D perhaps matching TRBD1 (5 bases). V was clipped by 0 bases and J by 9 bases, with 7 bases between them. This CDR3 is built from 13 residues. Germline CDR1 reads SGDLS; CDR2 reads YYNGEE. CDR3 region: CASSVGQGSPLHF. The DNA of the CDR3 is TGTGCCAGCAGCGTAGGGCAGGGTTCACCCCTCCACTTT. Filled out from reference TRBV9 and TRBJ1-6, the complete variable domain reads DSGVTQTPKHLITATGQRVTLRCSPRSGDLSVYWYQQSLDQGLQFLIQYYNGEERAKGNILERFSAQQFPDLHSELNLSSLELGDSALYFCASSVGQGSPLHFGNGTRLTVT.

V is TRBV5-1 and J is TRBJ1-5; no clear D. V was trimmed by 0 bases and J by 9 bases, leaving 10 bases between them. This CDR3 is 13 amino acids long. CDR1 SGHRS and CDR2 YFSETQ come from the germline V gene. The CDR3 reads CASSLAGVGPQHF. The CDR3 coding sequence is TGCGCCAGCAGCTTGGCAGGTGTTGGGCCCCAGCATTTT.

The chain couples TRBV19 to TRBJ1-5; 8 nucleotides agree with TRBD1. This CDR3 has 14 residues. V was clipped by 6 bases and J by 7 bases; unmatched bases: 8. Germline V gene lookup returns CDR1 LNHDA and CDR2 SQIVND (reference sequence). CDR3 DNA sequence: TGTGCCAGTAGCAGGGGGCGAACGGGACAGCCCCAGCATTTT. Translation: CASSRGRTGQPQHF.

J is TRBJ1-1 and V is TRBV25-1; TRBD1 matches at 10 bases. The CDR3 is 13 residues long. Germline CDR1 and CDR2: MGHDK and SYGVNS. V lost 7 bases, J lost 5 bases, and 4 bases stayed unmatched. CDR3 sequence: CASTDRGSTEAFF. In nucleotides, the CDR3 is TGTGCCAGCACGGACAGGGGGTCTACTGAAGCTTTCTTT.

The V call is TRBV5-1, the J call TRBJ2-7; a possible D gene is TRBD2 (5 bases). The V gene lost 0 bases and the J gene lost 0 bases, with 10 bases spanning the gap. CDR1 and CDR2 from the germline V gene are SGHRS and YFSETQ. The CDR3 totals 15 residues. The CDR3 spells CASSLAGTSSYEQYF. CDR3 nucleotides: TGCGCCAGCAGCTTGGCGGGAACTAGCTCCTACGAGCAGTACTTC.

The V call is TRBV4-1, the J call TRBJ1-2; 10 bases fit TRBD1. The trim removed 2 bases at V and 3 bases at J, leaving 6 bases unmatched. Germline V lookup: CDR1 MGHRA, CDR2 YSYEKL. The CDR3 is 16 amino acids. The CDR3 bases are TGCGCCAGCAGCCAACCCGGGACAGGGGAAGACTATGGCTACACCTTC. Protein: CASSQPGTGEDYGYTF.